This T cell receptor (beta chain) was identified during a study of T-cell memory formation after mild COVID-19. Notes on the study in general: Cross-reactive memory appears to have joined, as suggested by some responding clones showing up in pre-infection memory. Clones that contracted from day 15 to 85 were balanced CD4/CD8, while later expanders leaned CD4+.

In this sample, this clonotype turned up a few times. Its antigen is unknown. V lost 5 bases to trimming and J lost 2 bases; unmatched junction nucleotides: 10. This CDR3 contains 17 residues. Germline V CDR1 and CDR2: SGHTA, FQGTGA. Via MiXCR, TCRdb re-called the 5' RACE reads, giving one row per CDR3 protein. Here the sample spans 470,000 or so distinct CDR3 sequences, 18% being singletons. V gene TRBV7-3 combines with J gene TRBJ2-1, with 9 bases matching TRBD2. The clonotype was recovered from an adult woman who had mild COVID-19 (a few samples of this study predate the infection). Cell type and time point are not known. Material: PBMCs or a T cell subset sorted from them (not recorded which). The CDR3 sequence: CASSPSLGGGAYNEQFF. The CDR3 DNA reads TGTGCCAGCAGCCCGTCTCTTGGCGGGGGGGCCTACAATGAGCAGTTCTTC.